This T cell receptor (beta chain) is from a study of cytomegalovirus exposure and HLA in healthy donors. The assay was immunoSEQ multiplex PCR, and TCRdb's table has in-frame clones only and misses some. The table has about 200,000 clones, roughly 84% seen once. Study results and limitations: The study put some 150 TCR beta chains on its list as cytomegalovirus-associated. One later analysis, an examination of the 90 to 150 validation repertoires, found that first-cohort TCR clusters tended to co-occur in them.

CDR3 size: 12 residues. The J segment lost 8 bases and the V segment lost 7 bases, leaving 7 bases of the junction unmatched. Germline assignment: CDR1 SQVTM and CDR2 ANQGSEA. For this clone: The antigen remains unidentified.

The V and J genes are TRBV29-1 and TRBJ2-1; 8 nucleotides match TRBD2. The sample consisted of PBMCs. This TCR was recovered from a woman in her 30s in good health and CMV-seropositive. CDR3 nucleotides: TGCAGCGCCGTCGGACTAGCTGATGAGCAGTTCTTC. It encodes CSAVGLADEQFF.